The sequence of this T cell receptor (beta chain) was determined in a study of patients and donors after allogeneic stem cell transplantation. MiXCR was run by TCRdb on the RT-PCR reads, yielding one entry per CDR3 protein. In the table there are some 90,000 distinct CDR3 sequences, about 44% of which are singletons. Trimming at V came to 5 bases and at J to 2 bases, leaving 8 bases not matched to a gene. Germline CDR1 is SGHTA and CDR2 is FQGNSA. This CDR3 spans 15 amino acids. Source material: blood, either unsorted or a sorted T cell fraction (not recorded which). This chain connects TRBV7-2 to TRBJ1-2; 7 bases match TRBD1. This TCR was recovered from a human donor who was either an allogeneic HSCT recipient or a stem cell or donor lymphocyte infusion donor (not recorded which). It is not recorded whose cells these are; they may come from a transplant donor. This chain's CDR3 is CASSLRNRGNYGYTF. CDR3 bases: TGTGCCAGCAGCCTAAGAAACAGGGGAAACTATGGCTACACCTTC.